These 5 T cell receptor beta chains were all obtained from the same sample, sequenced in a study of T cell responses to AZD1222 COVID-19 vaccine. TCRdb's table, derived via immunoSEQ multiplex PCR, lists solely in-frame clones and lacks some. In the table there are some 160,000 clones, approximately 91% of which are singletons. Sequencing was performed on peripheral blood, taken on day 0 of AZD1222 vaccination. These receptors were taken from an adult in good health.

This chain links TRBV10-3 with TRBJ1-6; TRBD1 matches 9 bases. Germline assignment: CDR1 ENHRY and CDR2 SYGVKD. The CDR3 totals 15 residues. V shed 10 bases and J 1 base; nucleotides not matched to a gene: 5. The CDR3 DNA sequence: TGTGCCACCCTAGACAGGGGGTCCTATAATTCACCCCTCCACTTT. Its protein product is CATLDRGSYNSPLHF.

This chain joins TRBV20-1 and TRBJ2-5; the D gene could be TRBD1 or TRBD2 (5 bases each). Germline CDR1 and CDR2: DFQATT and SNEGSKA (reference sequence). The V gene lost 6 bases and the J gene lost 7 bases, with 12 bases spanning the gap. CDR3 length: 11 amino acids. CDR3 amino acids: CSARTGGTQYF. Here the CDR3 DNA reads TGCAGTGCGAGGACTGGGGGGACCCAGTACTTC.

The chain joins TRBV9 to TRBJ1-2; the match to TRBD1 covers 7 bases. V gave up 3 bases and J gave up 8 bases; unmatched junction bases: 13. The length of the CDR3 is 15 residues. The germline V gene has CDR1 SGDLS and CDR2 YYNGEE. CDR3 loop: CASSGGIQGMRGYTF. The CDR3 DNA reads as TGTGCCAGCAGCGGGGGCATACAGGGGATGCGGGGCTACACCTTC.

The chain employs TRBV18 and TRBJ1-1; D unclear. There are 15 residues in the CDR3. Germline V gene lookup returns CDR1 KGHSH and CDR2 LQKENI. With 5 bases removed from V and 6 bases from J, the gap between germline ends came to 19 bases. The CDR3 is CASSSLGAGLPEAFF. CDR3 coding DNA: TGTGCCAGCTCATCTCTCGGAGCCGGACTGCCTGAAGCTTTCTTT. The full variable domain, completed using reference TRBV18 and TRBJ1-1, is NAGVMQNPRHLVRRRGQEARLRCSPMKGHSHVYWYRQLPEEGLKFMVYLQKENIIDESGMPKERFSAEFPKEGPSILRIQQVVRGDSAAYFCASSSLGAGLPEAFFGQGTRLTVV.

The V call is TRBV24-1, the J call TRBJ2-4; 9 bases map to TRBD1. J gave up 8 bases and V 2 bases, and 6 bases lay outside the gene matches. This CDR3 spans 15 amino acids. The germline gives CDR1 KGHDR, CDR2 SFDVKD. The CDR3 region has the DNA TGTGCCACCAGTGATTCGAGGACAGGGGCTGACATTCAGTACTTC. Encoded protein: CATSDSRTGADIQYF.